The 5 T cell receptor beta chains below come from one sample, sequenced in a study of blood T cell repertoires in COVID-19. Data came from immunoSEQ multiplex PCR; TCRdb stores just in-frame clones and leaves some out. The sample has 200,000 to 300,000 clones; around 88% are singletons. Sequences were obtained from peripheral blood. The receptor source for this set is a man aged 80 or over with acute or convalescent COVID-19.

This clone has only one observation. This chain connects TRBV5-1 to TRBJ2-2; D gene uncertain. This CDR3 has 13 amino acids. Germline CDR1 SGHRS, CDR2 YFSETQ. V lost 7 bases to trimming and J lost 1 base, with 8 bases between them. CDR3 amino acids: CASGPQNTGELFF. The CDR3 DNA sequence: TGCGCCAGCGGGCCCCAGAACACCGGGGAGCTGTTTTTT.

The genes are TRBV6-6 and TRBJ1-5; tentative D call: TRBD1 (6 bases). CDR3 size: 15 residues. CDR1 is MNHNY, CDR2 SVGAGI, per germline (reference sequence). Between the trimmed V and J ends, which lost 4 bases and 5 bases, there was a span of 15 bases. CDR3 in DNA: TGTGCCAGCAGTTCCGAAGACAGGCGAGATCAGCCCCAGCATTTT. This sequence encodes CASSSEDRRDQPQHF.

This clone was found once. This chain uses TRBV7-2 with TRBJ2-1, with a possible D match to TRBD2 (6 bases). This CDR3 has 12 amino acids. Trimming removed 0 bases from V and 9 bases from J, with 6 bases in between. Germline lookup yields CDR1 SGHTA and CDR2 FQGNSA. The CDR3 nucleotides read TGTGCCAGCAGCTTAGCGGAGGGTGAGCAGTTCTTC. Protein sequence: CASSLAEGEQFF. The variable domain in full, with the rest retrieved from reference TRBV7-2 and TRBJ2-1, is GAGVSQSPSNKVTEKGKDVELRCDPISGHTALYWYRQSLGQGLEFLIYFQGNSAPDKSGLPSDRFSAERTGGSVSTLTIQRTQQEDSAVYLCASSLAEGEQFFGPGTRLTVL.

The V and J genes are TRBV7-6 and TRBJ1-3; 7 bases line up with TRBD1. J gave up 4 bases and V 1 base, and 10 bases lay outside the gene matches. Germline V gene lookup returns CDR1 SGHVS and CDR2 FNYEAQ. This CDR3 has 17 residues. The CDR3 nucleotides are TGTGCCAGCAGCTTAGGACAGGGTTTATCGTTCGGAAACACCATATATTTT. This codes for CASSLGQGLSFGNTIYF.

This chain links TRBV9 with TRBJ2-3; no definite D call. V lost 1 base and J 0 bases, leaving 6 bases between the germline ends. The CDR3 covers 14 residues. The germline CDR1 and CDR2 sequences are SGDLS and YYNGEE. CDR3 sequence: CASSVYGSTDTQYF. The CDR3 DNA follows: TGTGCCAGCAGCGTATATGGCAGCACAGATACGCAGTATTTT. Complete variable domain (other parts from reference TRBV9 and TRBJ2-3): DSGVTQTPKHLITATGQRVTLRCSPRSGDLSVYWYQQSLDQGLQFLIQYYNGEERAKGNILERFSAQQFPDLHSELNLSSLELGDSALYFCASSVYGSTDTQYFGPGTRLTVL.